A single sample gave rise to the 30 T cell receptor beta chains below, sequenced in a study of blood T cells in healthy people across ages (dated by TCRdb to about 2015). Library preparation was by 5' RACE. Reads for this sample came from an Illumina HiSeq 2500. A second PCR of roughly 7 to 12 cycles was run with a J-beta primer mix and a sample-barcoded 5' primer. TCRdb cleaned the public reads at Q25 with fastp, built clones with MiXCR and kept in-frame beta chains. CDR3 protein sequences are deduplicated, and each keeps its most common genes and DNA. The sample yields 730,000 or so distinct CDR3 sequences; over 40% were counted once. 25% to 30% of the sample is held by the ten biggest clonotypes. Material for sequencing was blood. The receptors come from a man older than 75 in good health.

The rearrangement uses TRBV9 and TRBJ2-1; D is undetermined. This CDR3 spans 14 amino acids. CDR1 SGDLS and CDR2 YYNGEE come from the germline V gene. Trimming pared 0 bases from V and 7 bases from J, leaving 11 bases between. As DNA, the CDR3 is TGTGCCAGCAGCGTAGAGCCCCGGGCAAATGAGCAGTTCTTC. This gives the protein CASSVEPRANEQFF.

The V and J genes are TRBV20-1 and TRBJ2-7; D possibly matches TRBD1 or TRBD2 (5 bases each). The CDR3 extends over 15 amino acids. Per germline, CDR1 DFQATT and CDR2 SNEGSKA (reference sequence). V lost 1 base to trimming and J lost 0 bases, with 13 bases between them. The CDR3 reads CSARVGVQSSYEQYF. The CDR3 nucleotides read TGCAGTGCTAGAGTGGGGGTGCAAAGCTCCTACGAGCAGTACTTC.

The gene calls are TRBV27 and TRBJ2-1; the D is unclear. The J call is in doubt because the DNA end fits TRBJ2-7 better. CDR3 length: 12 residues. Germline values: CDR1 MNHEY, CDR2 SMNVEV (reference sequence). The CDR3 is CAASSHVNEQYF. The CDR3 DNA reads TGTGCCGCGAGCTCCCACGTCAATGAGCAGTACTTC.

This clonotype was seen only a few times. V usage is TRBV20-1 and J usage is TRBJ1-1; D uncertain. Trimming removed 3 bases at V and 3 bases at J, with 11 bases between. This CDR3 spans 13 amino acids. Germline assignment: CDR1 DFQATT and CDR2 SNEGSKA (reference sequence). CDR3 region: CSARVGSDTEAFF. CDR3 DNA sequence: TGCAGTGCTAGGGTGGGATCGGACACTGAAGCTTTCTTT.

The chain is built from TRBV29-1 and TRBJ2-1, with no clear D. The CDR3 spans 11 residues. The V end was cut by 7 bases, the J end by 6 bases, with 10 bases between. Germline CDR1 and CDR2: SQVTM and ANQGSEA. The CDR3 nucleotides are TGCAGCGGTGAGGCAGGCAATGAGCAGTTCTTC. Encoded protein: CSGEAGNEQFF.

This clonotype showed up just once. V usage is TRBV5-5 and J usage is TRBJ1-4, with TRBD1 matching over 7 bases. Unmatched junction bases numbered 9, after V lost 6 bases and J lost 4 bases. From germline, CDR1 is SGHKS and CDR2 YYEKEE (reference sequence). The CDR3 sequence is 15 residues long. The CDR3 loop reads CASNDVQGCNEKLFF. CDR3 nucleotides: TGTGCCAGCAACGATGTACAGGGGTGTAATGAAAAACTGTTTTTT.

The V and J genes are TRBV20-1 and TRBJ2-5; 7 bases match TRBD2. V lost 0 bases, J lost 1 base, and 2 bases stayed unmatched. The CDR3 length is 14 residues. Per the germline V gene, CDR1 is DFQATT and CDR2 is SNEGSKA (reference sequence). The CDR3 region has the DNA TGCAGTGCTAGAGACCCTAGCGGCCAAGAGACCCAGTACTTC. Protein: CSARDPSGQETQYF.

The rearrangement joins TRBV6-2 or TRBV6-3 to TRBJ2-1, with 7 bases identical to TRBD1. The last part of the DNA fits TRBJ2-7 better; the J call may be wrong. The CDR3 spans 14 residues. CDR1 and CDR2 (germline): MNHEY, SVGEGT. The CDR3 loop reads CAMRRDSTYNEQYF. The CDR3 nucleotides read TGTGCCATGCGCCGGGACAGTACCTACAATGAGCAGTACTTC.

This clonotype was recorded a few times. This chain connects TRBV4-2 to TRBJ1-4; 7 bases are a match to TRBD1. Losses at the gene ends were 1 base for V and 2 bases for J; bases not matched to a gene: 7. The CDR3 length is 17 residues. CDR1 LGHNA and CDR2 YNFKEQ come from the germline V gene. The CDR3 nucleotides read TGTGCCAGCAGCCAAGTTCGGAGGGGGCGCACTAATGAAAAACTGTTTTTT. This translates into CASSQVRRGRTNEKLFF.

With regard to this clonotype: One end of the junction is discordant with germline, which a read error may explain. The V gene is TRBV6-2 or TRBV6-3, the J gene TRBJ2-1, with no clear D. Germline loops: CDR1 MNHEY, CDR2 SVGEGT. CDR3 length: 13 residues. CDR3 in amino acids: CASSYGWANVQFF. The DNA for the CDR3 is TGTGCCAGCAGTTACGGGTGGGCGAATGTGCAGTTCTTC.

This chain uses TRBV11-3 with TRBJ2-5; 7 bases fit TRBD1. The CDR3 covers 16 residues. Germline CDR1 and CDR2: SGHNT and YENEEA. V trimming: 1 base; J trimming: 1 base; junction bases outside the gene matches: 6. CDR3 residues: CASSLGHRGTQETQYF. The CDR3, as DNA: TGTGCCAGCAGCTTAGGTCACAGGGGTACCCAAGAGACCCAGTACTTC.

The chain joins TRBV5-1 to TRBJ2-1, with 11 nucleotides matching TRBD2. Germline V gene lookup returns CDR1 SGHRS and CDR2 YFSETQ. Germline trimming cut 1 base from V and 6 bases from J; bases unmatched to any gene: 12. CDR3 length: 18 residues. The CDR3 DNA follows: TGCGCCAGCAGCTTGAGATTAGCGGGAGGGCCGGGTGGCAATGAGCAGTTCTTC. Its translation is CASSLRLAGGPGGNEQFF.

The chain employs TRBV10-3 and TRBJ2-5; the D gene is possibly TRBD2 (7 bases). Germline CDR1 and CDR2: ENHRY and SYGVKD. V gave up 2 bases and J gave up 0 bases, with 16 bases separating them. CDR3 length: 17 amino acids. CDR3 in DNA: TGTGCCATCAGTGAGGGGCCCGGGGGGCAATACCAAGAGACCCAGTACTTC. This sequence encodes CAISEGPGGQYQETQYF.

This rearrangement joins TRBV7-8 to TRBJ2-3; D is perhaps TRBD2 (6 bases). The CDR3 totals 15 residues. CDR1 and CDR2 (germline): SGHVS, FQNEAQ. V was trimmed by 2 bases and J by 2 bases, leaving 11 bases between them. The CDR3 sequence is CASSLRDWDTDTQYF. The CDR3 coding sequence is TGTGCCAGCAGCTTAAGGGACTGGGACACAGATACGCAGTATTTT.

V gene TRBV5-1 combines with J gene TRBJ2-7; D is possibly TRBD2 (5 bases). Trimming cost V 4 bases and J 4 bases, with 18 bases left between them. The CDR3 is 15 amino acids. Per the germline V gene, CDR1 is SGHRS and CDR2 is YFSETQ. CDR3 coding DNA: TGCGCCAGCAGCCCCCTGGCGACTAAGGTATACGAGCAGTACTTC. This encodes CASSPLATKVYEQYF.

The rearrangement joins TRBV20-1 to TRBJ2-3; D is perhaps TRBD2 (5 bases). Germline values: CDR1 DFQATT, CDR2 SNEGSKA (reference sequence). The CDR3 is 14 residues long. The V end was cut by 5 bases, the J end by 5 bases, with 17 bases between. The CDR3 protein is CSALLGAEGDTQYF. CDR3 nucleotide sequence: TGCAGTGCTCTTTTGGGAGCCGAGGGAGATACGCAGTATTTT.

V is TRBV29-1 and J is TRBJ2-5, with TRBD2 as a possible D gene (6 bases). The V gene's germline CDR1 is SQVTM and CDR2 ANQGSEA. The CDR3 is 13 residues long. The V end lost 2 bases, the J end lost 11 bases, and 18 bases lay between the germline ends. CDR3 amino acids: CSVEREPGNEQYF. CDR3 coding DNA: TGCAGCGTTGAACGGGAGCCCGGGAATGAGCAGTACTTC.

This clonotype appeared a few times. This rearrangement joins TRBV5-1 to TRBJ2-2, with 7 bases lining up with TRBD2. Per germline, CDR1 SGHRS and CDR2 YFSETQ. V gave up 6 bases and J gave up 4 bases; unmatched junction bases: 9. This CDR3 comprises 15 residues. The CDR3 DNA follows: TGCGCCAGCAACCTAGCGGAGAGGGGCACCGGGGAGCTGTTTTTT. Residues: CASNLAERGTGELFF.

The chain employs TRBV6-2 or TRBV6-3 and TRBJ2-5; weak D call: TRBD2 (6 bases). The germline V and J ends were trimmed by 2 bases and 5 bases, with 9 bases remaining between them. This CDR3 has 13 amino acids. Per germline, CDR1 MNHEY and CDR2 SVGEGT. The CDR3 protein is CASSYLSGETQYF. The CDR3 bases are TGTGCCAGCAGTTACCTGAGCGGGGAGACCCAGTACTTC.

The genes are TRBV7-2 and TRBJ1-5, with a possible D match to TRBD1 (5 bases). Trimming took 3 bases from V and 5 from J, leaving 17 bases between them. This CDR3 is built from 16 residues. From germline, CDR1 is SGHTA and CDR2 FQGNSA. CDR3 loop: CASSFFGTGGDQPQHF. CDR3 in DNA: TGTGCCAGCAGCTTCTTCGGGACTGGAGGTGATCAGCCCCAGCATTTT.

The chain uses TRBV12-3 or TRBV12-4 and TRBJ1-6; D is unclear. V was pared by 3 bases and J by 6 bases, with 9 bases between. The CDR3 spans 14 residues. Written as DNA, the CDR3 is TGTGCCAGCAGTTTCGGGGATGGTAATTCACCCCTCCACTTT. This sequence encodes CASSFGDGNSPLHF.

For this clonotype: The junction departs from the called germline gene at one end, perhaps through a read error. The rearrangement uses TRBV12-3 or TRBV12-4 and TRBJ2-6; D possibly corresponds to TRBD1 (5 bases). This CDR3 is built from 23 residues. The CDR3: CASSFWLGGAPFSGARVANVLTF. The CDR3 nucleotides are TGTGCCAGCAGTTTTTGGCTAGGTGGGGCTCCTTTCTCTGGGGCCAGGGTCGCCAACGTTCTGACTTTC.

The rearrangement joins TRBV29-1 to TRBJ1-1; 8 bases are shared with TRBD1. This CDR3 has 12 amino acids. Germline lookup yields CDR1 SQVTM and CDR2 ANQGSEA. Trimming at V came to 7 bases and at J to 7 bases, leaving 8 bases not matched to a gene. This CDR3 is CSAQGAALEAFF. The CDR3, as DNA: TGCAGCGCGCAGGGGGCAGCCCTTGAAGCTTTCTTT.

This clonotype was observed a few times. The V and J genes are TRBV9 and TRBJ2-5; a weak D match, TRBD1 (6 bases). V lost 2 bases and J 2 bases, leaving 13 bases between the germline ends. Germline V gives CDR1 SGDLS, CDR2 YYNGEE. This CDR3 has 15 amino acids. For the CDR3, the DNA is TGTGCCAGCAGCGTGTCGGACAGCTCTCAAGAGACCCAGTACTTC. Encoded protein: CASSVSDSSQETQYF.

This clonotype was recorded a few times. The chain has TRBV7-2 and TRBJ2-3; 11 bases map to TRBD2. The CDR3 has 16 amino acids. The ends lost 3 bases at V and 2 bases at J; junction bases unmatched: 4. Looked up from germline, CDR1 is SGHTA and CDR2 is FQGNSA. This chain's CDR3 is CASSFHSGRDTDTQYF. The CDR3 DNA sequence: TGTGCCAGCAGCTTCCATAGCGGGAGGGACACAGATACGCAGTATTTT.

The V gene is TRBV7-6, the J gene TRBJ2-4; no firm D call. The better agreement between TRBJ2-7 and the DNA end casts doubt on the J call. Per the germline V gene, CDR1 is SGHVS and CDR2 is FNYEAQ. The CDR3 extends over 12 amino acids. The DNA for the CDR3 is TGTGCCAGCAGCTTAATCAGCAACGAGCAGTACTTC. Protein: CASSLISNEQYF.

The J gene is TRBJ2-4, the V gene TRBV6-2 or TRBV6-3; D might be TRBD2 (7 bases). The DNA end is a closer match to TRBJ2-5, so the J assignment may be wrong. This CDR3 has 14 amino acids. The germline CDR1 and CDR2 sequences are MNHEY and SVGEGT. The CDR3 DNA follows: TGTGCCAGCAGACGGGGGCTAGCGGAAGAGACCCAGTACTTC. It translates to CASRRGLAEETQYF.

V usage is TRBV7-2 and J usage is TRBJ2-7; D is ambiguous. V was clipped by 5 bases and J by 3 bases, with 8 bases between them. The CDR3 consists of 12 residues. Germline V lookup: CDR1 SGHTA, CDR2 FQGNSA. CDR3 amino acids: CASSGDNYEQYF. CDR3 sequence (DNA): TGTGCCAGCAGCGGCGACAACTACGAGCAGTACTTC. The variable domain in full, with the rest retrieved from reference TRBV7-2 and TRBJ2-7, is GAGVSQSPSNKVTEKGKDVELRCDPISGHTALYWYRQSLGQGLEFLIYFQGNSAPDKSGLPSDRFSAERTGGSVSTLTIQRTQQEDSAVYLCASSGDNYEQYFGPGTRLTVT.

The chain employs TRBV10-1 and TRBJ2-7; D is possibly TRBD1 (6 bases). The CDR3 loop spans 14 amino acids. The germline CDR1 and CDR2 sequences are WNHNN and SYGVQD (reference sequence). Trimming took 2 bases from V and 1 from J, leaving 9 bases between them. CDR3 in amino acids: CASSEQQGSYEQYF. The CDR3 DNA follows: TGCGCCAGCAGTGAGCAACAGGGATCCTACGAGCAGTACTTC.

The chain links TRBV28 to TRBJ1-1; D is possibly TRBD1 (5 bases). CDR1 MDHEN and CDR2 SYDVKM come from the germline V gene. This CDR3 is 15 amino acids long. Trimming removed 3 bases from V and 0 bases from J, with 11 bases in between. CDR3 sequence reads: CASSFSGRLNTEAFF. CDR3 sequence (DNA): TGTGCCAGCAGTTTTTCGGGGCGGTTGAACACTGAAGCTTTCTTT.